The sequence of this T cell receptor (beta chain) was determined in a study of CD8 T cells in Susac syndrome. Trimming removed 0 bases at V and 4 bases at J, with 5 bases between. The germline V gene has CDR1 DFQATT and CDR2 SNEGSKA (reference sequence). The length of the CDR3 is 12 residues. Reverse transcription used about 0.45 to 1 ug RNA and random hexamers. Multiplex immunoSEQ PCR targeted 54 Vbeta and 13 Jbeta TCR beta segments. TCRdb re-called the immunoSEQ multiplex PCR reads through MiXCR, storing one row per CDR3 protein. This table has roughly 180,000 distinct CDR3 sequences, 85% to 95% appearing once. CD8+ and CD4+ blood T cells underwent TCR beta sequencing. Negative isolation was used for CD8+ and CD4+ T cells and FACS enrichment for TEMRA cells. Findings of the study overall: By the study's own acknowledgment, its TCR sequencing and HLA analysis included relatively few individuals.

In the case of this clonotype: Its specificity is unknown.

The gene calls are TRBV20-1 and TRBJ2-3; D uncertain. Sequenced material: CD4+ T cells from PBMCs. This clonotype originated in a human donor in good health. CDR3 region: CSARDSADTQYF. In nucleotides, the CDR3 is TGCAGTGCTAGAGATTCGGCAGATACGCAGTATTTT.